This TCR beta chain is drawn from a study of cytomegalovirus exposure and HLA in healthy donors. Clones were sequenced by immunoSEQ multiplex PCR, and TCRdb holds only the in-frame ones, with some missing. The data contain 120,000 to 150,000 clones, approximately 91% of them singletons. Trimming removed 2 bases from V and 8 bases from J; junction bases left unmatched: 3. This CDR3 contains 14 residues. The germline gives CDR1 PRHDT, CDR2 FYEKMQ (reference sequence). The sample consisted of PBMCs. This chain connects TRBV13 to TRBJ2-1; the match to TRBD2 covers 10 bases. The sequence derives from a young man in good health and CMV-seronegative. DNA of the CDR3: TGTGCCAGCAGCTTAAGAGCGGGAGGGTATGAGCAGTTCTTC. Amino acid sequence: CASSLRAGGYEQFF. The full variable domain, with the rest looked up from reference TRBV13 and TRBJ2-1, is AAGVIQSPRHLIKEKRETATLKCYPIPRHDTVYWYQQGPGQDPQFLISFYEKMQSDKGSIPDRFSAQQFSDYHSELNMSSLELGDSALYFCASSLRAGGYEQFFGPGTRLTVL.